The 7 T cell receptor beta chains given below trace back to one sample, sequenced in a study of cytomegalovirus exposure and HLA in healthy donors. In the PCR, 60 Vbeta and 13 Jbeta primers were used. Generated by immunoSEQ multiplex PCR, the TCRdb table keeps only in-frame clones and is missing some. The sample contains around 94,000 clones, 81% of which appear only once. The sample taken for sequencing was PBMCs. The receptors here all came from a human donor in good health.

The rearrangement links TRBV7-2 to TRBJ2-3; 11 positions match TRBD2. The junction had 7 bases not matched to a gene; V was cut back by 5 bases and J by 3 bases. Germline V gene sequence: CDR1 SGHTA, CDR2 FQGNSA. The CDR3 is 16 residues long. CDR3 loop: CASSDSGGATTDTQYF. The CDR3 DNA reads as TGTGCCAGCAGCGATAGCGGGGGGGCGACAACAGATACGCAGTATTTT.

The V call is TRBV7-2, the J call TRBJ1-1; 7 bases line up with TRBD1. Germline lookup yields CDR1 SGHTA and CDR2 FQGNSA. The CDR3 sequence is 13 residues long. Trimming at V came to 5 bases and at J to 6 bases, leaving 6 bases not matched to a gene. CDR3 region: CASSRRQGPEAFF. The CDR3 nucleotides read TGTGCCAGCAGCCGTCGACAGGGCCCTGAAGCTTTCTTT.

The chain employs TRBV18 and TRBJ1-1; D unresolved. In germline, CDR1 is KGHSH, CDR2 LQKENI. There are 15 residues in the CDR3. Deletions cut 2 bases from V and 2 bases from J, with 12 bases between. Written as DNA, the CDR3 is TGTGCCAGCTCACCAGGGGAGAAAATAAACACTGAAGCTTTCTTT. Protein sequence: CASSPGEKINTEAFF. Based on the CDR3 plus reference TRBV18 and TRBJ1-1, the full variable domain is NAGVMQNPRHLVRRRGQEARLRCSPMKGHSHVYWYRQLPEEGLKFMVYLQKENIIDESGMPKERFSAEFPKEGPSILRIQQVVRGDSAAYFCASSPGEKINTEAFFGQGTRLTVV.

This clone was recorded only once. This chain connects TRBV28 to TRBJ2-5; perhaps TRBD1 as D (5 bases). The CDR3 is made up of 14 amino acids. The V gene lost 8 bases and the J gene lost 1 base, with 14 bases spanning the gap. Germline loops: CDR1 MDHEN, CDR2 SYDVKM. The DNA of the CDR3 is TGTGCCAGCCGTGGGGCCAGGACCCAAGAGACCCAGTACTTC. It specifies CASRGARTQETQYF.

The CDR3 here is CASSLVGVPAREKLFF. Here the CDR3 DNA reads TGTGCCAGCAGCTTAGTAGGGGTCCCGGCGAGGGAAAAACTGTTTTTT. The chain recombines TRBV7-2 with TRBJ1-4; maybe TRBD1 (5 bases). The CDR3 is 16 residues long. CDR1 and CDR2 (germline): SGHTA, FQGNSA. Trimming removed 1 base from V and 8 bases from J, with 17 bases in between.

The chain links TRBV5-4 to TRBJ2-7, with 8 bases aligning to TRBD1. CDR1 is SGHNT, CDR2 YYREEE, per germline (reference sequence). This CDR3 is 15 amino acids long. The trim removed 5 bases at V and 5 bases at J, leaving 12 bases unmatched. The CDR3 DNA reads TGTGCCAGCAGATATGGGACAGGTTGGGAAGACGAGCAGTACTTC. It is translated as CASRYGTGWEDEQYF.

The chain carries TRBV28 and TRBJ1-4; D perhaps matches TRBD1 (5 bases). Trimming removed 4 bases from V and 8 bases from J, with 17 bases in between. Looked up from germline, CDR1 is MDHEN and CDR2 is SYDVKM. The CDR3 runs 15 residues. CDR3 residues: CASSSPVGAGEKLFF. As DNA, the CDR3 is TGTGCCAGCAGTTCCCCCGTAGGGGCGGGAGAAAAACTGTTTTTT.